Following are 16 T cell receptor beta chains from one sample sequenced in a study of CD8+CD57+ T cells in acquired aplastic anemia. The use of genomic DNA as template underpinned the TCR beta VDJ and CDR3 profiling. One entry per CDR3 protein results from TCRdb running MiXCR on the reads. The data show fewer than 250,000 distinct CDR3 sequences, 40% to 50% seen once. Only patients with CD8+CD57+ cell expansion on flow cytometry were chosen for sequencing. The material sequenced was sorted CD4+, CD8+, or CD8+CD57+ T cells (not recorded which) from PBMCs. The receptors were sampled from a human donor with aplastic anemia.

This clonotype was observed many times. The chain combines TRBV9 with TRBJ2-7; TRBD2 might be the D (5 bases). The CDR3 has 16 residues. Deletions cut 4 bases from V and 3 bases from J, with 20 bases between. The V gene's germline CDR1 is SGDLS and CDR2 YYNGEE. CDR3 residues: CASSSRTSSPLYEQYF. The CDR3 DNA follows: TGTGCCAGCAGCTCCCGGACTTCTTCACCTCTCTACGAGCAGTACTTC. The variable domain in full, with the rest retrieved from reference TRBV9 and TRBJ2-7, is DSGVTQTPKHLITATGQRVTLRCSPRSGDLSVYWYQQSLDQGLQFLIQYYNGEERAKGNILERFSAQQFPDLHSELNLSSLELGDSALYFCASSSRTSSPLYEQYFGPGTRLTVT.

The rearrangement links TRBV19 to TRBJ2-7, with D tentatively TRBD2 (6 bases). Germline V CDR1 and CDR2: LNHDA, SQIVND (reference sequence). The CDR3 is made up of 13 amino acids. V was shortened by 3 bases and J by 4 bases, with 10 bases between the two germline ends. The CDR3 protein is CASSIKAGYEQYF. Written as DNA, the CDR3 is TGTGCCAGTAGTATTAAGGCGGGGTACGAGCAGTACTTC.

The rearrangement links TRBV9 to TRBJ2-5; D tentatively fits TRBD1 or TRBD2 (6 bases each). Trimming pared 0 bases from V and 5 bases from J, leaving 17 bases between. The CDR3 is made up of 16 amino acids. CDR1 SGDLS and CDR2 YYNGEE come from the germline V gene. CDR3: CASSVGRDTPLETQYF. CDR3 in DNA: TGTGCCAGCAGCGTAGGGAGGGACACGCCGTTGGAGACCCAGTACTTC. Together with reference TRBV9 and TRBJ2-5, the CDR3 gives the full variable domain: DSGVTQTPKHLITATGQRVTLRCSPRSGDLSVYWYQQSLDQGLQFLIQYYNGEERAKGNILERFSAQQFPDLHSELNLSSLELGDSALYFCASSVGRDTPLETQYFGPGTRLLVL.

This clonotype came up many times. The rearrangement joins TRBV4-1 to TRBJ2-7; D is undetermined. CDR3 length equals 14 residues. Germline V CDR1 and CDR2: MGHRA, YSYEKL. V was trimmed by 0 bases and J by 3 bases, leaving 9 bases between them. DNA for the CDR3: TGCGCCAGCAGCCAAGATTCGGAGTACTACGAGCAGTACTTC. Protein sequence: CASSQDSEYYEQYF.

For the CDR3, the DNA is TGTGCCAGCAGTTTTGGAGGGGGCGGTGGGGAGCTGTTTTTT. Its protein product is CASSFGGGGGELFF. The V and J genes are TRBV9 and TRBJ2-2; tentatively, D is TRBD1 (7 bases). The germline V gene encodes CDR1 SGDLS and CDR2 YYNGEE. CDR3 length: 14 residues. The V end lost 5 bases, the J end lost 8 bases, and 16 bases lay between the germline ends.

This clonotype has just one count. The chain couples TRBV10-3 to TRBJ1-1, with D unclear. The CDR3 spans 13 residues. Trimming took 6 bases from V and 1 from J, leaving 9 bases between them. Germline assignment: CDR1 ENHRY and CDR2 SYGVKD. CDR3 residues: CAIRWQQNTEAFF. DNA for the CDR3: TGTGCCATCAGGTGGCAGCAGAACACTGAAGCTTTCTTT.

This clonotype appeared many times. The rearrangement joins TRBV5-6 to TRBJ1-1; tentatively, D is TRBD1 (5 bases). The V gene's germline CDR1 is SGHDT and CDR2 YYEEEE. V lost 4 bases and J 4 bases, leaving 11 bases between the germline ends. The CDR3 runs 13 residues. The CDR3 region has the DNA TGTGCCAGCAGCGGACAAGGGGTCACTGAAGCTTTCTTT. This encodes CASSGQGVTEAFF.

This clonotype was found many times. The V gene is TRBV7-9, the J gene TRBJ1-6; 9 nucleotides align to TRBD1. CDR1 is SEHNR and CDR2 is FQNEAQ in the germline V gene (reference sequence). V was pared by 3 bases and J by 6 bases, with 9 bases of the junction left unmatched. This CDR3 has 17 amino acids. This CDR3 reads CASSFPRDRDLNSPLHF. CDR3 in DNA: TGTGCCAGCAGCTTTCCAAGGGACAGGGACCTTAATTCACCCCTCCACTTT.

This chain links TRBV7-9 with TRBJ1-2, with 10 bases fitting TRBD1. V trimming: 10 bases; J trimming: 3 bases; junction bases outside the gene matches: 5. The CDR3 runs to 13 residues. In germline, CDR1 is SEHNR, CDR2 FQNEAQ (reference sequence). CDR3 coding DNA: TGTGCCAAACTAGGACAGGGGGACTATGGCTACACCTTC. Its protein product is CAKLGQGDYGYTF.

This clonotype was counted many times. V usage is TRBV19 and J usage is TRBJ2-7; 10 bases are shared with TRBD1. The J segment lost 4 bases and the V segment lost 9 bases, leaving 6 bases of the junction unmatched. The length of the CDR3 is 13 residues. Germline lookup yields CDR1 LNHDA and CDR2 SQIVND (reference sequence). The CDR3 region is CASGTGDDYEQYF. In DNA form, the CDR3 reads TGTGCCAGCGGGACAGGGGACGATTACGAGCAGTACTTC.

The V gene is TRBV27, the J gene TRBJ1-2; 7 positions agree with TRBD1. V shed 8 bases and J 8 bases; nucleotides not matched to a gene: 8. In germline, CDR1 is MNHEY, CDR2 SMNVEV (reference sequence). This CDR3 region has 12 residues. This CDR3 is CASQGGLEGYTF. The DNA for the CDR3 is TGTGCCAGCCAGGGGGGGCTGGAGGGCTACACCTTC.

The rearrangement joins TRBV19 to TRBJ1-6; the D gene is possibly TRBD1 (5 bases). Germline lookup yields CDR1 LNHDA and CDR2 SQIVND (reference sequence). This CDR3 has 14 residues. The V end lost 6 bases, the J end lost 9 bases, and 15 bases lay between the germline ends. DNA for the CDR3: TGTGCCAGTAGCAGGGACCGGGGAACTTCACCCCTCCACTTT. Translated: CASSRDRGTSPLHF.

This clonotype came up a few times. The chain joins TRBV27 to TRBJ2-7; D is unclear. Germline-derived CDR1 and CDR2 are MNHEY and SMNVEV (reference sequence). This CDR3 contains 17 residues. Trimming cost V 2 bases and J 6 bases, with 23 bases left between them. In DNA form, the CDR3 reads TGTGCCAGCAGTTTAAGTCCAAATAACGCCGCTCCAGGCGAGCAGTACTTC. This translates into CASSLSPNNAAPGEQYF.

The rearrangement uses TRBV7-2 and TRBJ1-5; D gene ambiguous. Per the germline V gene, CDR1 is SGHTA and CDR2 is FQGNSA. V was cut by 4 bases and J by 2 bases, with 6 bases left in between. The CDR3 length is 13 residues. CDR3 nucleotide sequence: TGTGCCAGCAGCTATCGGGGCAATCAGCCCCAGCATTTT. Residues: CASSYRGNQPQHF. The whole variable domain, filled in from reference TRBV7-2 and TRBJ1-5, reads GAGVSQSPSNKVTEKGKDVELRCDPISGHTALYWYRQSLGQGLEFLIYFQGNSAPDKSGLPSDRFSAERTGGSVSTLTIQRTQQEDSAVYLCASSYRGNQPQHFGDGTRLSIL.

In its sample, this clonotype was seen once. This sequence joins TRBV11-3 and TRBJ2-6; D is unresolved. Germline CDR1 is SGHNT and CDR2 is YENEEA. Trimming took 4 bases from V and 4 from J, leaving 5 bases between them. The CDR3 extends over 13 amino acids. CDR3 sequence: CASSSTGANVLTF. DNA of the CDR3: TGTGCCAGCAGCTCCACGGGGGCCAACGTCCTGACTTTC.

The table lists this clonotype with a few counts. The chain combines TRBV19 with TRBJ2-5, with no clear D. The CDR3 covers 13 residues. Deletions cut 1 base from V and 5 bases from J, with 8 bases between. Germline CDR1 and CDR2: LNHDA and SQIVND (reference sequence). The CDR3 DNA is TGTGCCAGTAGTATAGGAGGAGCGGAGACCCAGTACTTC. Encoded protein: CASSIGGAETQYF.